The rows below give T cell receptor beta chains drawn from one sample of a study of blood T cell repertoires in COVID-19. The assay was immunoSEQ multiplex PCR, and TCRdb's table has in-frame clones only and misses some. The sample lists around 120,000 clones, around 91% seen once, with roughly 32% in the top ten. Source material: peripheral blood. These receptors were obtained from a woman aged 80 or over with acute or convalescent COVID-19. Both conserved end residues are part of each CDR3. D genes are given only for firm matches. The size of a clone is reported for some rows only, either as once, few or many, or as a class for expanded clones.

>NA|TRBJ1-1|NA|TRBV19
TGTGCCAGTAGGGGATACGGGGGGACAACTGAAGCTTTCTTT
CASRGYGGTTEAFF
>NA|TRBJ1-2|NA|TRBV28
TGTGCCAGCAGTTTTGGACAGACTAACTATGGCTACACCTTC
CASSFGQTNYGYTF
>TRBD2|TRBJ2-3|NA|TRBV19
TGTGCCAGTAGCGAGACTAGCGGGACTTCAGATACGCAGTATTTT
CASSETSGTSDTQYF
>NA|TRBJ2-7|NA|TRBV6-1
TGTGCCAGCAGTGAACAGACCAACCGGGGGGAGCAGTACTTC
CASSEQTNRGEQYF
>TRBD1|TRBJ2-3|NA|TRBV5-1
TGCGCCAGCAGCTTGGATGGGACAGGGGTACACACAGATACGCAGTATTTT
CASSLDGTGVHTDTQYF
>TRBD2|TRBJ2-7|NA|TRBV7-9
TGTGCCAGCAGCCCGGGACTAGCGGGGGGGATACAAACCTACGAGCAGTACTTC
CASSPGLAGGIQTYEQYF
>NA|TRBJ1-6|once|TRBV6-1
TGTGCCAGCAGTGAAGTTCGGTTTAATTCACCCCTCCACTTT
CASSEVRFNSPLHF
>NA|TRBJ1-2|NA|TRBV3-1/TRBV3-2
TGTGCCAGCAGCCAAAGGGTACAGGTCGGTTCCGGCTACACCTTC
CASSQRVQVGSGYTF
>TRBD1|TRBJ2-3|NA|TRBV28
TGTGCCAGCAGTAACAGCAGGGGGCGCCCCACAGATACGCAGTATTTT
CASSNSRGRPTDTQYF
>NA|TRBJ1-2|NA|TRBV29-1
TGCAGCGTTGAGGGGCGACTCTATGGCTACACCTTC
CSVEGRLYGYTF
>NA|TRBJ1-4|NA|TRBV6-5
TGTGCCAGCACCCTAAACCCAGGGGCTAACGAAAAACTGTTTTTT
CASTLNPGANEKLFF
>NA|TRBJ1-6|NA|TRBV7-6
TGTGCCAGCAGCTTTACTGGGGGGTTCAGCTCCTATAATTCACCCCTCCACTTT
CASSFTGGFSSYNSPLHF
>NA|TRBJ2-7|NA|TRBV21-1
TGTGCCAGCAGCAAAAATTCGACAGGCCCCCCCTACGAGCAGTACTTC
CASSKNSTGPPYEQYF
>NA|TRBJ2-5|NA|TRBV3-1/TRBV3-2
TGTGCCAGCAGCCAAGTCCGGGAGACCCAGTACTTC
CASSQVRETQYF
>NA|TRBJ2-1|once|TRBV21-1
TGTGCCAGCAGCAAAGAAGCCCCTCGGACAGGGTACAATGAGCAGTTCTTC
CASSKEAPRTGYNEQFF
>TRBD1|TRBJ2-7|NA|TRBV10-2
TGCGCCGCGGGTGCGACAGGGTCTCGAGACGAGCAGTACTTC
CAAGATGSRDEQYF
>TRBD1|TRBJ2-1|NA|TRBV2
TGTGCCAGCAGCGTCGGACAGGTTCGTGGTGAGCAGTTCTTC
CASSVGQVRGEQFF
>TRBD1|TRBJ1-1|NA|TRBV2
TGTGCCAGCATTCTTCCACAGGGGAATGAAGCTTTCTTT
CASILPQGNEAFF
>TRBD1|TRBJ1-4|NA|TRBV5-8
TGTGCCAGCAGCTTGCTAGGGGGCTCTAATGAAAAACTGTTTTTT
CASSLLGGSNEKLFF
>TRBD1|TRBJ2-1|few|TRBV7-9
TGTGCCAGCAGGTCTCCAGGGGGAACCTACAATGAGCAGTTCTTC
CASRSPGGTYNEQFF
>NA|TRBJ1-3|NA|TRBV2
TGTGCCAGTACCAGGGTAGCTGGAAACACCATATATTTT
CASTRVAGNTIYF
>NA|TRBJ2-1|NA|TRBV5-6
TGTGCCAGCAGCTTGAACTGGTACTCCTACAATGAGCAGTTCTTC
CASSLNWYSYNEQFF
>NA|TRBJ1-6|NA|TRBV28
TGTGCCAGCAGTTCGGGGACAAGGAGGTTTAATTCACCCCTCCACTTT
CASSSGTRRFNSPLHF
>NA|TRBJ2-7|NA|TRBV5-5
TGTGCCAGCAGCCGGGACAACTCCTACGAGCAGTACTTC
CASSRDNSYEQYF
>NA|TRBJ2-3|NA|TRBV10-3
TGTGCCATCAGTGTAGGGGTCGCAGATACGCAGTATTTT
CAISVGVADTQYF
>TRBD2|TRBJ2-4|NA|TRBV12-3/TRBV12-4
TGTGCCAGCAGTTTAGGTTGGGACTATCAGTACTTC
CASSLGWDYQYF
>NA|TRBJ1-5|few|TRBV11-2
TGTGCCAGCAGCTCTTTTAGCAATCAGCCCCAGCATTTT
CASSSFSNQPQHF
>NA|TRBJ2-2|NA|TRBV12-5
TGTGCTAGTGGTTTGGTACAGGGATTGAACACCGGGGAGCTGTTTTTT
CASGLVQGLNTGELFF
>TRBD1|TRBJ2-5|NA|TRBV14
TGTGCCAGCAGCCAGACAGGGGGCGCCATATTGGAGACCCAGTACTTC
CASSQTGGAILETQYF
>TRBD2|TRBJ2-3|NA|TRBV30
TGTGCCTGTCAGGCTCTAGCGGCAGATACGCAGTATTTT
CACQALAADTQYF
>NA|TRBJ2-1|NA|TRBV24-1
TGTGCCACCAGTGGAAGTCCGAGCTACAATGAGCAGTTCTTC
CATSGSPSYNEQFF
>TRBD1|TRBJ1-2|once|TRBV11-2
TGTGCCAGCAGCTTCGGGACAGGGGGCGCGTTTGACTATGGCTACACCTTC
CASSFGTGGAFDYGYTF
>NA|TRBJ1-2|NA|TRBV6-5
TGTGCCAGCAGTCCCCTTGGGGGCTCAGGGGGCTACACCTTC
CASSPLGGSGGYTF
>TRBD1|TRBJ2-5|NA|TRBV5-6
TGTGCCAGCAGCTCACAGGGGGTACAAGAGACCCAGTACTTC
CASSSQGVQETQYF
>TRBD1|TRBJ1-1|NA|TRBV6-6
TGTGCCAGCAGAAACGTAGACAGGGCTAACACTGAAGCTTTCTTT
CASRNVDRANTEAFF
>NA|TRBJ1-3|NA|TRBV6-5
TGTGCCAGCAGGGCACAGGGACGCGCGGGAAACACCATATATTTT
CASRAQGRAGNTIYF
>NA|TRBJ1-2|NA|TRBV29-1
TGCAGCGTTGACGGGTCGACCGCTGGCTACACCTTC
CSVDGSTAGYTF
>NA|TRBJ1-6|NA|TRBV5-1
TGCGCCAGCAGCCTGGCGTTGGGGGGGACGTCACCCCTCCACTTT
CASSLALGGTSPLHF
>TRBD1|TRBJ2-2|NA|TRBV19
TGTGCCAGTAGTATTGACCGGGACAGTAACACCGGGGAGCTGTTTTTT
CASSIDRDSNTGELFF
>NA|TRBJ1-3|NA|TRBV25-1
TGTGCCAGCAGAACAGGGTCGGGAAACACCATATATTTT
CASRTGSGNTIYF
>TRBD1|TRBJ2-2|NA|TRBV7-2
TGTGCCAGCAGCCCGGGACAGGCGGGCACCGGGGAGCTGTTTTTT
CASSPGQAGTGELFF
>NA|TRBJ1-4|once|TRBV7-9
TGTGCCAGCAGCTTTCCCGGAAAACTGTTTTTT
CASSFPGKLFF
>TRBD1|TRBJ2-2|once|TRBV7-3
TGTGCCAGCAGCTTAAACAGGGGGAACACCGGGGAGCTGTTTTTT
CASSLNRGNTGELFF
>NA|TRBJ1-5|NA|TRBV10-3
TGTGCCACCAGCCCACAGGGAGAATGGCAGCCCCAGCATTTT
CATSPQGEWQPQHF
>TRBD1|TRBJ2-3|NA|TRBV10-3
TGTGCCAGCAAGACAGGGATGGGCACAGATACGCAGTATTTT
CASKTGMGTDTQYF
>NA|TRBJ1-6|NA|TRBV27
TGTGCCAGCAGTTTTGCGGGGCGACGTGATTCACCCCTCCACTTT
CASSFAGRRDSPLHF
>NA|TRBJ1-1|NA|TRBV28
TGTGCCAGCAAGTTGGGACTCACTGAAGCTTTCTTT
CASKLGLTEAFF
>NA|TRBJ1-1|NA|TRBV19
TGTGCCAGTAGTATAAAACCCGGGGGTGGAACTGAAGCTTTCTTT
CASSIKPGGGTEAFF
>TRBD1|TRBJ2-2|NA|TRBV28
TGTGCCAGCAGTCCCCGGACAGGGAACACCGGGGAGCTGTTTTTT
CASSPRTGNTGELFF
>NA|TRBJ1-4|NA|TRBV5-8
TGTGCCAGCAGCAGCATCACGGACATCGGGGGGAGCGGTGAAAAACTGTTTTTT
CASSSITDIGGSGEKLFF
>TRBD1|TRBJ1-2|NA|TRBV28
TGTGCCAGCAGTCAACACGGACAGGTCTATGGCTACACCTTC
CASSQHGQVYGYTF
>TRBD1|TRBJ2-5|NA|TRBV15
TGTGCCACCAGCAGAGGTGACAGGGGGGCAGAGACCCAGTACTTC
CATSRGDRGAETQYF
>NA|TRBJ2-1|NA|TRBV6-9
TGTGCCAGCAGGAGAGTAAATGAGCAGTTCTTC
CASRRVNEQFF
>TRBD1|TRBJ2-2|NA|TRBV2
TGTGCCAGCAGTGAAGCTGAGGACAGGGTTACCGCCGGGGAGCTGTTTTTT
CASSEAEDRVTAGELFF
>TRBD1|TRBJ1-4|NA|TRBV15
TGTGCCACCAGTGGACAGGAATATGAAAAACTGTTTTTT
CATSGQEYEKLFF
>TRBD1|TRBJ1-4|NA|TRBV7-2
TGTGCCAGCAGCTTAGCCAGGGGGCGCGTAAATGAAAAACTGTTTTTT
CASSLARGRVNEKLFF
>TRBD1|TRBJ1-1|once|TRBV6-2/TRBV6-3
TGTGCCAGCAGTTATTCCCGGGACAGGGCCCTGAACACTGAAGCTTTCTTT
CASSYSRDRALNTEAFF
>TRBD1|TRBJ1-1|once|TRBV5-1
TGCGCCAGCACCCCGGACAGGGGAGGCTTCACTGAAGCTTTCTTT
CASTPDRGGFTEAFF